Listed below are T cell receptor beta chains from one sample, sequenced in a study of blood T cell repertoires in COVID-19. Using immunoSEQ multiplex PCR, the repertoire was profiled, and TCRdb retains in-frame clones only, with some absent. The table has 100,000 to 150,000 clones, 88% seen once. The sequencing input was peripheral blood. The receptor source for this set is a human donor in a cohort sampled during active COVID-19. CDR3s include the opening cysteine and the closing phenylalanine or tryptophan. The D gene is left open where the match is weak. The listing skips clone size in some rows; elsewhere it reads once, few, many or a size class.

cdr3_length: 15; d_call: -; j_call: TRBJ1-2; clone_size: few; v_call: TRBV5-5; cdr3_nt: TGTGCCAGCAGCCGAGAGGAGGGCACCAATAGGGGCTACACCTTC; cdr3_aa: CASSREEGTNRGYTF
cdr3_length: 15; d_call: TRBD1; j_call: TRBJ2-7; clone_size: -; v_call: TRBV28; cdr3_nt: TGTGCCAGCAGTTTCCTGGGCAGGGGGCCCTACGAGCAGTACTTC; cdr3_aa: CASSFLGRGPYEQYF
cdr3_length: 14; d_call: TRBD1; j_call: TRBJ1-1; clone_size: -; v_call: TRBV20-1; cdr3_nt: TGCAGTGCTAGTACGGACAGGCGGGCCACTGAAGCTTTCTTT; cdr3_aa: CSASTDRRATEAFF
cdr3_length: 12; d_call: -; j_call: TRBJ1-1; clone_size: -; v_call: TRBV10-1; cdr3_nt: TGCGCCGGCCGAGGGGGGGGCACTGAAGCTTTCTTT; cdr3_aa: CAGRGGGTEAFF
cdr3_length: 19; d_call: TRBD2; j_call: TRBJ2-3; clone_size: -; v_call: TRBV27; cdr3_nt: TGTGCCAGCAGTTTAAGGGGGAGACTAGCGGGAGGGCTGGTAGATACGCAGTATTTT; cdr3_aa: CASSLRGRLAGGLVDTQYF
cdr3_length: 12; d_call: -; j_call: TRBJ1-2; clone_size: -; v_call: TRBV12-3/TRBV12-4; cdr3_nt: TGTGCCAGCAGGGCCCCTCAGTATGGCTACACCTTC; cdr3_aa: CASRAPQYGYTF
cdr3_length: 17; d_call: -; j_call: TRBJ1-1; clone_size: -; v_call: TRBV5-6; cdr3_nt: TGTGCCAGCAGCCCCGGTTGGGGCACCCCGGGAGATACTGAAGCTTTCTTT; cdr3_aa: CASSPGWGTPGDTEAFF
cdr3_length: 15; d_call: TRBD2; j_call: TRBJ2-2; clone_size: -; v_call: TRBV27; cdr3_nt: TGTGCCAGCAGACTAGCGGGGGAGAACACCGGGGAGCTGTTTTTT; cdr3_aa: CASRLAGENTGELFF
cdr3_length: 14; d_call: TRBD1; j_call: TRBJ1-5; clone_size: -; v_call: TRBV28; cdr3_nt: TGTGCCAGCACCCCGGGACAGGGTTATCAGCCCCAGCATTTT; cdr3_aa: CASTPGQGYQPQHF
cdr3_length: 17; d_call: TRBD2; j_call: TRBJ2-7; clone_size: -; v_call: TRBV3-1/TRBV3-2; cdr3_nt: TGTGCCAGCAGCCCCCGACTAGCGGGGACTAGCTCCTACGAGCAGTACTTC; cdr3_aa: CASSPRLAGTSSYEQYF
cdr3_length: 18; d_call: TRBD2; j_call: TRBJ2-1; clone_size: -; v_call: TRBV7-2; cdr3_nt: TGTGCCAGCAGCTTAGTCGGATTTTTGACTAGCGGGGGGGGTGAGCAGTTCTTC; cdr3_aa: CASSLVGFLTSGGGEQFF
cdr3_length: 13; d_call: -; j_call: TRBJ1-1; clone_size: -; v_call: TRBV7-6; cdr3_nt: TGTGCCAGCAGCTTATCAGAGAACACTGAAGCTTTCTTT; cdr3_aa: CASSLSENTEAFF
cdr3_length: 12; d_call: -; j_call: TRBJ2-5; clone_size: -; v_call: TRBV2; cdr3_nt: TGTGCCAGCAGGCGGATTTCGGAGACCCAGTACTTC; cdr3_aa: CASRRISETQYF
cdr3_length: 15; d_call: TRBD2; j_call: TRBJ2-3; clone_size: -; v_call: TRBV19; cdr3_nt: TGTGCCAGTAAATCGGTTAGCGGGGGTGCAGATACGCAGTATTTT; cdr3_aa: CASKSVSGGADTQYF
cdr3_length: 16; d_call: TRBD2; j_call: TRBJ2-1; clone_size: -; v_call: TRBV6-2/TRBV6-3; cdr3_nt: TGTGCCAGCAGTTACTCGGGCGGGAGGATCTACAATGAGCAGTTCTTC; cdr3_aa: CASSYSGGRIYNEQFF
cdr3_length: 15; d_call: -; j_call: TRBJ1-5; clone_size: -; v_call: TRBV27; cdr3_nt: TGTGCCAGCAGTTTAGGGGGGGCGAATGATCAGCCCCAGCATTTT; cdr3_aa: CASSLGGANDQPQHF
cdr3_length: 16; d_call: TRBD1; j_call: TRBJ1-3; clone_size: -; v_call: TRBV19; cdr3_nt: TGTGCCAGTAGTGTCGGGACAGAAATCTCTGGAAACACCATATATTTT; cdr3_aa: CASSVGTEISGNTIYF
cdr3_length: 16; d_call: TRBD1; j_call: TRBJ2-7; clone_size: -; v_call: TRBV5-5; cdr3_nt: TGTGCCAGCAGCCTCTCGGGACAGGGGGGATACTACGAGCAGTACTTC; cdr3_aa: CASSLSGQGGYYEQYF
cdr3_length: 15; d_call: TRBD1; j_call: TRBJ2-1; clone_size: -; v_call: TRBV29-1; cdr3_nt: TGCAGCGTTGAGGGGACAGGAGTCCCCTACAATGAGCAGTTCTTC; cdr3_aa: CSVEGTGVPYNEQFF
cdr3_length: 14; d_call: -; j_call: TRBJ2-7; clone_size: -; v_call: TRBV7-6; cdr3_nt: TGTGCCAGCAGCTTAGCGGCGGGCGGCTACGAGCAGTACTTC; cdr3_aa: CASSLAAGGYEQYF
cdr3_length: 12; d_call: -; j_call: TRBJ2-1; clone_size: -; v_call: TRBV4-1; cdr3_nt: TGCGCCAGCAGCCAGACCCTAGGTGAGCAGTTCTTC; cdr3_aa: CASSQTLGEQFF
cdr3_length: 19; d_call: TRBD1; j_call: TRBJ1-6; clone_size: -; v_call: TRBV14; cdr3_nt: TGTGCCAGCAGCCACGAGATGAAAGTCGGACAGGAGTATAATTCACCCCTCCACTTT; cdr3_aa: CASSHEMKVGQEYNSPLHF
cdr3_length: 14; d_call: -; j_call: TRBJ1-1; clone_size: -; v_call: TRBV6-5; cdr3_nt: TGTGCCAGCAGTTACTCGCGGGGCCGCACTGAAGCTTTCTTT; cdr3_aa: CASSYSRGRTEAFF
cdr3_length: 16; d_call: TRBD2; j_call: TRBJ2-2; clone_size: -; v_call: TRBV4-2; cdr3_nt: TGTGCCAGCAGCCAACCAAGCGGGAGCTCCGACGGGGAGCTGTTTTTT; cdr3_aa: CASSQPSGSSDGELFF
cdr3_length: 14; d_call: -; j_call: TRBJ2-3; clone_size: -; v_call: TRBV5-1; cdr3_nt: TGCGCCAGCAGCTTGGATCTAGCATCCGATACGCAGTATTTT; cdr3_aa: CASSLDLASDTQYF
cdr3_length: 17; d_call: TRBD2; j_call: TRBJ2-1; clone_size: -; v_call: TRBV5-4; cdr3_nt: TGTGCCAGCAGCTTTTGGGTGAGACTAGCGGCCGACAATGAGCAGTTCTTC; cdr3_aa: CASSFWVRLAADNEQFF
cdr3_length: 14; d_call: -; j_call: TRBJ1-2; clone_size: -; v_call: TRBV2; cdr3_nt: TGTGCCAGCACCCAGGAATCCATTAACTATGGCTACACCTTC; cdr3_aa: CASTQESINYGYTF
cdr3_length: 12; d_call: TRBD1; j_call: TRBJ1-2; clone_size: -; v_call: TRBV19; cdr3_nt: TGTGCCGCCGGGACAGGGAGTTATGGCTACACCTTC; cdr3_aa: CAAGTGSYGYTF
cdr3_length: 17; d_call: TRBD1; j_call: TRBJ1-2; clone_size: -; v_call: TRBV24-1; cdr3_nt: TGTGCCACCAGTGATCCAAGCTCCGGGACAGGGGGCCATGGCTACACCTTC; cdr3_aa: CATSDPSSGTGGHGYTF
cdr3_length: 14; d_call: -; j_call: TRBJ2-5; clone_size: -; v_call: TRBV10-3; cdr3_nt: TGTGCCATCAGTGAGTCGAGCGGCGGAGAGACCCAGTACTTC; cdr3_aa: CAISESSGGETQYF
cdr3_length: 16; d_call: TRBD2; j_call: TRBJ2-3; clone_size: -; v_call: TRBV5-4; cdr3_nt: TGTGCCAGCAGTTCCATCGGGACTAGCGGGGGGTCCGGGCAGTATTTT; cdr3_aa: CASSSIGTSGGSGQYF
cdr3_length: 16; d_call: -; j_call: TRBJ2-3; clone_size: -; v_call: TRBV5-1; cdr3_nt: TGCGCCAGCAGCTTGGCTGGGTCCTGGCCAGGAGATACGCAGTATTTT; cdr3_aa: CASSLAGSWPGDTQYF
cdr3_length: 16; d_call: TRBD1; j_call: TRBJ2-3; clone_size: -; v_call: TRBV29-1; cdr3_nt: TGCAGCGTTGAAGGCTTACAGGGGGCTCGCACAGATACGCAGTATTTT; cdr3_aa: CSVEGLQGARTDTQYF
cdr3_length: 16; d_call: TRBD2; j_call: TRBJ2-7; clone_size: -; v_call: TRBV7-6; cdr3_nt: TGTGCCAGCAGCTTATTCGGTAGCGGGAGAGGGTACGAGCAGTACTTC; cdr3_aa: CASSLFGSGRGYEQYF
cdr3_length: 16; d_call: TRBD1; j_call: TRBJ1-2; clone_size: -; v_call: TRBV2; cdr3_nt: TGTGCCAGCAGGGCTGCCTACAGGGGCGGAACCTATGGCTACACCTTC; cdr3_aa: CASRAAYRGGTYGYTF
cdr3_length: 14; d_call: -; j_call: TRBJ1-1; clone_size: -; v_call: TRBV7-9; cdr3_nt: TGTGCCAGCAGCCCCAGTATCTCGAACACTGAAGCTTTCTTT; cdr3_aa: CASSPSISNTEAFF
cdr3_length: 12; d_call: -; j_call: TRBJ1-2; clone_size: medium-sized; v_call: TRBV29-1; cdr3_nt: TGCAGCGTCAGGGAATCGGTGTACGGCTACACCTTC; cdr3_aa: CSVRESVYGYTF
cdr3_length: 16; d_call: TRBD1; j_call: TRBJ2-7; clone_size: -; v_call: TRBV5-4; cdr3_nt: TGTGCCAGCAGCGCTGCCGGGACAGGGAGGTCCTACGAGCAGTACTTC; cdr3_aa: CASSAAGTGRSYEQYF
cdr3_length: 15; d_call: -; j_call: TRBJ1-6; clone_size: -; v_call: TRBV2; cdr3_nt: TGTGCCAGCAGGGTAGCCAGCTCCTATAATTCACCCCTCCACTTT; cdr3_aa: CASRVASSYNSPLHF
cdr3_length: 14; d_call: TRBD1; j_call: TRBJ2-7; clone_size: -; v_call: TRBV4-1; cdr3_nt: TGCGCCAGCAGCTTTACAGGGGACTCCTACGAGCAGTACTTC; cdr3_aa: CASSFTGDSYEQYF
cdr3_length: 15; d_call: -; j_call: TRBJ2-1; clone_size: -; v_call: TRBV7-9; cdr3_nt: TGTGCCACCCTTCCTTGGTCAGATCCCTACAATGAGCAGTTCTTC; cdr3_aa: CATLPWSDPYNEQFF
cdr3_length: 16; d_call: TRBD1; j_call: TRBJ1-1; clone_size: -; v_call: TRBV4-2; cdr3_nt: TGTGCCAGCAGCCAAGATAGAAGGGGGCTTGTTACTGAAGCTTTCTTT; cdr3_aa: CASSQDRRGLVTEAFF
cdr3_length: 16; d_call: TRBD2; j_call: TRBJ2-1; clone_size: many; v_call: TRBV7-2; cdr3_nt: TGTGCCAGCAGCTTAGTGGCGGGGGGCCCCGAGAAGGAGCAGTTCTTC; cdr3_aa: CASSLVAGGPEKEQFF
cdr3_length: 12; d_call: -; j_call: TRBJ2-7; clone_size: -; v_call: TRBV7-9; cdr3_nt: TGTGCCAGCAGCCTTGGGGCGGCCGAGCAGTACTTC; cdr3_aa: CASSLGAAEQYF
cdr3_length: 12; d_call: -; j_call: TRBJ2-5; clone_size: once; v_call: TRBV2; cdr3_nt: TGTGCCAGCGGACGGGGAAGAGAGACCCAGTACTTC; cdr3_aa: CASGRGRETQYF
cdr3_length: 14; d_call: -; j_call: TRBJ1-2; clone_size: -; v_call: TRBV6-2/TRBV6-3; cdr3_nt: TGTGCCAGCAGTTACATCGCCCCGGGGGATGGCTACACCTTC; cdr3_aa: CASSYIAPGDGYTF
cdr3_length: 14; d_call: TRBD1; j_call: TRBJ1-3; clone_size: few; v_call: TRBV6-5; cdr3_nt: TGTGCCAGCAGTAGAACAGGGGTTGGAAACACCATATATTTT; cdr3_aa: CASSRTGVGNTIYF
cdr3_length: 17; d_call: TRBD2; j_call: TRBJ2-7; clone_size: -; v_call: TRBV7-8; cdr3_nt: TGTGCCAGCAGCTTAGATGGGAGCGGGGCGGACCCCTACGAGCAGTACTTC; cdr3_aa: CASSLDGSGADPYEQYF
cdr3_length: 14; d_call: TRBD1; j_call: TRBJ1-3; clone_size: -; v_call: TRBV6-5; cdr3_nt: TGTGCCAGCAGTCGTAGGGGGCCTGGAAACACCATATATTTT; cdr3_aa: CASSRRGPGNTIYF
cdr3_length: 16; d_call: TRBD2; j_call: TRBJ2-7; clone_size: -; v_call: TRBV7-9; cdr3_nt: TGTGCCAGCAGCCCGGGGACTAGCGGGTTCTCCTACGAGCAGTACTTC; cdr3_aa: CASSPGTSGFSYEQYF
cdr3_length: 17; d_call: TRBD2; j_call: TRBJ2-3; clone_size: -; v_call: TRBV10-3; cdr3_nt: TGTGCCATCAGTGAGTACAGCGGGAGGCCTAGCACAGATACGCAGTATTTT; cdr3_aa: CAISEYSGRPSTDTQYF